These T cell receptor beta chains were read from a single sample in a study of blood T cell repertoires in COVID-19. Clones were sequenced by immunoSEQ multiplex PCR, and TCRdb holds only the in-frame ones, with some missing. This table holds a few hundred thousand clones, 70% to 90% found once. Sequencing input: PBMCs or T cells enriched from blood (not recorded which). The receptors shown here come from a woman aged 45 to 65 in a cohort exposed to, infected with or recovered from COVID-19 (not recorded which). Both conserved end residues are part of each CDR3. Each record gives: D gene, clone size, V gene, J gene, CDR3 DNA, CDR3 protein. A D gene is named only where the DNA matches it firmly. Only part of the rows carry a size: once, few, many, or a class if the clone is expanded.

>TRBD2|.|TRBV3-1/TRBV3-2|TRBJ2-3
TGTGCCAGCAGCTTGGGACTAGCGGGGACCAATACGCAGTATTTT
CASSLGLAGTNTQYF
>TRBD1|once|TRBV11-1|TRBJ1-2
TGTGCCAGCAGCAAGACAGGGCTACCATATGGCTACACCTTC
CASSKTGLPYGYTF
>TRBD1|.|TRBV10-2|TRBJ1-5
TGCGCCAGCGACAGGGTTGGCAATCAGCCCCAGCATTTT
CASDRVGNQPQHF
>.|.|TRBV29-1|TRBJ1-4
TGCAGCGCCTGGGACTCAGGACGTGAAAAACTGTTTTTT
CSAWDSGREKLFF
>.|once|TRBV4-3|TRBJ2-1
TGCGCCAGCAGCCACCAGGGGGGACAGAAAGGGCATGAGCAGTTCTTC
CASSHQGGQKGHEQFF
>TRBD1|few|TRBV7-9|TRBJ2-3
TGTGCCAGCAGCCCAGCAAGGGGGCCAGATACGCAGTATTTT
CASSPARGPDTQYF
>.|.|TRBV4-1|TRBJ1-4
TGCGCCAGCAGCCAAGATAGTCGAGTTGGGGTAGGAGGTGAAAAACTGTTTTTT
CASSQDSRVGVGGEKLFF
>TRBD1|.|TRBV29-1|TRBJ1-2
TGCAGCGTTGAAGAGCTTCACAGGGGGCATGGCTACACCTTC
CSVEELHRGHGYTF
>TRBD1|.|TRBV4-1|TRBJ1-2
TGCGCCAGCAGCCATTCTCTATACCGGGACAGCTATGGCTACACCTTC
CASSHSLYRDSYGYTF
>.|.|TRBV27|TRBJ2-1
TGTGCCAGCAGTTTTGAGGGCCCCCTATCCTACAATGAGCAGTTCTTC
CASSFEGPLSYNEQFF
>.|.|TRBV28|TRBJ1-1
TGTGCCAGCAGCCGAGCAAGGGGGAGCGCTGAAGCTTTCTTT
CASSRARGSAEAFF
>.|few|TRBV6-2/TRBV6-3|TRBJ2-7
TGTGCCAGCAGTTACACTCTAGCGTACGAGCAGTACTTC
CASSYTLAYEQYF
>TRBD2|.|TRBV5-1|TRBJ2-3
TGCGCCAGCAGCTTGTTAGGTGCGGGGGGGCGTAGCACAGATACGCAGTATTTT
CASSLLGAGGRSTDTQYF
>TRBD1|.|TRBV7-9|TRBJ2-2
TGTGCCAGCAGCTCCGGGACAGGGGGCATCTCGAGGACCGGGGAGCTGTTTTTT
CASSSGTGGISRTGELFF
>.|.|TRBV6-5|TRBJ1-5
TGTGCCAGCAGTTACTCCACAGGGTGGCAGCCCCAGCATTTT
CASSYSTGWQPQHF
>.|.|TRBV3-1/TRBV3-2|TRBJ1-5
TGTGCCAGCAGCCCCCGGGGGGCTTCTAGCAATCAGCCCCAGCATTTT
CASSPRGASSNQPQHF
>TRBD2|.|TRBV12-5|TRBJ2-3
TGTGCTAGTTTGAGCGGGGGGGCGACAGATACGCAGTATTTT
CASLSGGATDTQYF
>.|.|TRBV14|TRBJ1-1
TGTGCCAGCAGCCCCCTAGACCTATACACTGAAGCTTTCTTT
CASSPLDLYTEAFF
>TRBD1|.|TRBV6-5|TRBJ2-7
TGTGCCAGTTCAAACAGGGGACAGTCGCAGTACGAGCAGTACTTC
CASSNRGQSQYEQYF
>.|few|TRBV18|TRBJ1-5
TGTGCCAGCTCACCCGGGGGAAATCAGCCCCAGCATTTT
CASSPGGNQPQHF
>TRBD1|.|TRBV27|TRBJ1-4
TGTGCCAGCAGTTTTCTTGGAGGACAGGAAGGAAAACTGTTTTTT
CASSFLGGQEGKLFF
>TRBD1|.|TRBV19|TRBJ1-2
TGTGCCAGTAATCAAGGACAGGGGAACTATGGCTACACCTTC
CASNQGQGNYGYTF
>TRBD1|once|TRBV4-2|TRBJ2-5
TGTGCCAGCAGCCAAGAAGACAGGGGGAGAGACCAGTACTTC
CASSQEDRGRDQYF
>.|.|TRBV30|TRBJ1-2
TGTGCCTGGAGTACAGGGTTTGGCTACACCTTC
CAWSTGFGYTF
>.|.|TRBV5-1|TRBJ1-2
TGCGCCAGCAGCTTGACAGCCAACTATGGCTACACCTTC
CASSLTANYGYTF
>.|.|TRBV2|TRBJ1-5
TGTGCCAGCAGTCCCGGTCTGACGGCGGGTCAGCCCCAGCATTTT
CASSPGLTAGQPQHF